The 32 T cell receptor beta chains reported below all come from one sample, sequenced in a study of cytotoxic CD8 clonotypes in ibrutinib-treated CLL. Sequencing used immunoSEQ multiplex PCR; TCRdb keeps in-frame clones, though not all of them. Of over 150,000 clones listed, over 60% are singletons. Material: PBMCs, obtained after 24 months of ibrutinib treatment. The origin of the receptors is a human donor with chronic lymphocytic leukemia.

CDR3 in DNA: TGTGCCACCAGCAACCTAGGGGGGGATACTGAAGCTTTCTTT. Translated, it gives CATSNLGGDTEAFF. This rearrangement joins TRBV15 to TRBJ1-1; possibly TRBD1 for D (6 bases). This CDR3 region has 14 residues. V lost 4 bases and J 5 bases, leaving 14 bases between the germline ends. Germline CDR1 is LNHNV and CDR2 is YYDKDF (reference sequence).

This clone was counted only a few times. The V gene is TRBV28, the J gene TRBJ2-7, with TRBD2 matching over 8 bases. CDR1 MDHEN and CDR2 SYDVKM come from the germline V gene. Trimming at V came to 4 bases and at J to 0 bases, leaving 8 bases not matched to a gene. The CDR3 has 16 residues. In nucleotides, the CDR3 is TGTGCCAGCAGTTACCGGCTAGCGGGCCTCTCCTACGAGCAGTACTTC. Translation: CASSYRLAGLSYEQYF.

J is TRBJ1-2 and V is TRBV5-1; 11 bases are a match to TRBD1. The germline gives CDR1 SGHRS, CDR2 YFSETQ. The V segment lost 1 base and the J segment 4 bases; nucleotides outside the gene matches: 3. The CDR3 totals 15 residues. The CDR3 region is CASSLSGTGGYGYTF. For the CDR3, the DNA is TGCGCCAGCAGCTTGTCAGGGACAGGGGGCTATGGCTACACCTTC. The full variable domain, in which reference TRBV5-1 and TRBJ1-2 provide the parts outside the CDR3, is KAGVTQTPRYLIKTRGQQVTLSCSPISGHRSVSWYQQTPGQGLQFLFEYFSETQRNKGNFPGRFSGRQFSNSRSEMNVSTLELGDSALYLCASSLSGTGGYGYTFGSGTRLTVV.

J is TRBJ1-1 and V is TRBV9, with D maybe TRBD1 (6 bases). This CDR3 contains 17 residues. CDR1 and CDR2 (germline): SGDLS, YYNGEE. Trimming removed 0 bases at V and 0 bases at J, with 15 bases between. CDR3 sequence: CASSVGLGAGVNTEAFF. The CDR3 nucleotides read TGTGCCAGCAGCGTAGGTCTCGGGGCAGGGGTGAACACTGAAGCTTTCTTT.

This clone appeared once. The chain joins TRBV14 to TRBJ2-3; no clear D gene. The germline CDR1 and CDR2 sequences are SGHDN and FVKESK. The CDR3 spans 12 residues. V lost 3 bases to trimming and J lost 8 bases, with 9 bases between them. CDR3 protein: CASSQAVGTQYF. The CDR3 DNA reads TGTGCCAGCAGCCAGGCGGTGGGTACGCAGTATTTT. The whole variable domain, filled in from reference TRBV14 and TRBJ2-3, reads EAGVTQFPSHSVIEKGQTVTLRCDPISGHDNLYWYRRVMGKEIKFLLHFVKESKQDESGMPNNRFLAERTGGTYSTLKVQPAELEDSGVYFCASSQAVGTQYFGPGTRLTVL.

This clone was recorded only once. This rearrangement joins TRBV28 to TRBJ2-7; a weak D match, TRBD2 (6 bases). Trimming left V 3 bases short and J 3 bases short, with 18 bases between. This CDR3 comprises 16 residues. Germline V gene lookup returns CDR1 MDHEN and CDR2 SYDVKM. CDR3 bases: TGTGCCAGCAGTTTTCCGGCCTCAGACGGGAGCTACGAGCAGTACTTC. It translates to CASSFPASDGSYEQYF.

This rearrangement joins TRBV2 to TRBJ1-5; D is unresolved. In germline, CDR1 is SNHLY, CDR2 FYNNEI. The CDR3 sequence is 14 residues long. V was pared by 4 bases and J by 6 bases, with 13 bases between. DNA for the CDR3: TGTGCCAGCAGTGCAGATGGGCACGGTCAGCCCCAGCATTTT. It encodes CASSADGHGQPQHF.

The chain carries TRBV10-3 and TRBJ2-3, with D tentatively TRBD2 (6 bases). Between the trimmed V and J ends, which lost 2 bases and 4 bases, there was a span of 16 bases. The CDR3 extends over 16 amino acids. Germline V gene lookup returns CDR1 ENHRY and CDR2 SYGVKD. The CDR3 here is CAISEGRDGGADTQYF. CDR3 bases: TGTGCCATCAGTGAGGGGCGGGACGGGGGAGCAGATACGCAGTATTTT.

The V call is TRBV19, the J call TRBJ2-3, with a possible D match to TRBD1 (6 bases). The CDR3 consists of 13 residues. Germline V gene lookup returns CDR1 LNHDA and CDR2 SQIVND (reference sequence). V dropped 10 bases and J dropped 4 bases, with 15 bases sitting between them. CDR3 in amino acids: CATKLGGADTQYF. The CDR3 bases are TGTGCCACCAAACTTGGGGGCGCAGATACGCAGTATTTT.

This clone showed up just once. This sequence joins TRBV2 and TRBJ2-7; no reliable D call. The CDR3 length is 13 residues. Germline-derived CDR1 and CDR2 are SNHLY and FYNNEI. With 4 bases removed from V and 4 bases from J, the gap between germline ends came to 11 bases. The CDR3 spells CASSVALSYEQYF. The DNA of the CDR3 is TGTGCCAGCAGTGTTGCGCTATCTTACGAGCAGTACTTC.

This chain links TRBV7-9 with TRBJ1-2; D remains unclear. The V gene's germline CDR1 is SEHNR and CDR2 FQNEAQ (reference sequence). The CDR3 totals 11 residues. V gave up 1 base and J gave up 7 bases, with 4 bases separating them. In nucleotides, the CDR3 is TGTGCCAGCAGCTTAGAAGGTGGCTACACCTTC. It encodes CASSLEGGYTF. The whole variable domain, remainder taken from reference TRBV7-9 and TRBJ1-2, is DTGVSQNPRHKITKRGQNVTFRCDPISEHNRLYWYRQTLGQGPEFLTYFQNEAQLEKSRLLSDRFSAERPKGSFSTLEIQRTEQGDSAMYLCASSLEGGYTFGSGTRLTVV.

Remarks on this clone: Other DNA sequences in the same sample also yield this CDR3. The chain carries TRBV4-2 and TRBJ2-1, with TRBD2 identical over 12 bases. The V and J ends lost 1 base and 2 bases, in that order; junction bases with no gene match: 3. The CDR3 length is 17 residues. CDR1 is LGHNA, CDR2 YNFKEQ, per germline. CDR3 in amino acids: CASSQGGLAGAYNEQFF. The CDR3, as DNA: TGTGCCAGCAGCCAAGGGGGACTAGCGGGCGCCTACAATGAGCAGTTCTTC.

This chain joins TRBV7-9 and TRBJ2-2, with TRBD2 matching 9 bases. The CDR3 is 15 residues long. The germline V gene has CDR1 SEHNR and CDR2 FQNEAQ (reference sequence). V lost 5 bases, J lost 9 bases, and 10 bases stayed unmatched. CDR3 sequence reads: CASSPGTSWVRELFF. DNA of the CDR3: TGTGCCAGCAGCCCCGGGACTAGCTGGGTCAGGGAGCTGTTTTTT.

The V call is TRBV30, the J call TRBJ1-3; no reliable D call. This CDR3 is 13 amino acids long. Trimming left V 2 bases short and J 2 bases short, with 7 bases between. CDR1 and CDR2 from the germline V gene are GTSNPN and SVGIG (reference sequence). The CDR3 sequence: CAWSKGTGNTIYF. CDR3 DNA: TGTGCCTGGAGTAAAGGAACTGGAAACACCATATATTTT.

V and J are TRBV11-3 and TRBJ2-5; D might be TRBD2 (5 bases). V gave up 3 bases and J gave up 5 bases, with 10 bases separating them. The V gene's germline CDR1 is SGHNT and CDR2 YENEEA. The CDR3 totals 13 residues. CDR3: CASSLYGVETQYF. Here the CDR3 DNA reads TGTGCCAGCAGCTTGTACGGGGTGGAGACCCAGTACTTC.

This sequence joins TRBV28 and TRBJ1-5; possible D gene TRBD1, 5 bases. V dropped 6 bases and J dropped 5 bases, with 23 bases sitting between them. The CDR3 consists of 17 residues. Germline CDR1 is MDHEN and CDR2 is SYDVKM. The CDR3 sequence is CASSPLGDSSSYQPQHF. The CDR3 DNA follows: TGTGCCAGCAGCCCCCTTGGAGACAGCTCCTCTTATCAGCCCCAGCATTTT.

V gene TRBV5-4 combines with J gene TRBJ2-3, with a weak D call TRBD2 (5 bases). CDR1 and CDR2 (germline): SGHNT, YYREEE (reference sequence). The CDR3 covers 15 residues. Trimming removed 0 bases from V and 4 bases from J, with 12 bases in between. The CDR3 loop reads CASSLATRRADTQYF. The CDR3 coding sequence is TGTGCCAGCAGCTTGGCCACAAGGCGGGCAGATACGCAGTATTTT.

This clone was counted a few times. The CDR3 bases are TGTGCCAGCTCACTGGACGACTACGAGCAGTACTTC. It is translated as CASSLDDYEQYF. This sequence joins TRBV18 and TRBJ2-7; no definite D call. The V gene lost 4 bases and the J gene lost 3 bases, with 7 bases spanning the gap. The V gene's germline CDR1 is KGHSH and CDR2 LQKENI. The CDR3 contains 12 residues.

This clone was observed a handful of times. The chain combines TRBV7-9 with TRBJ1-1; maybe TRBD1 (5 bases). This CDR3 comprises 14 residues. V was clipped by 6 bases and J by 3 bases, with 14 bases between them. CDR1 SEHNR and CDR2 FQNEAQ come from the germline V gene (reference sequence). CDR3 sequence: CASRPDRLDTEAFF. The CDR3 DNA is TGTGCCAGCAGACCAGACAGATTGGACACTGAAGCTTTCTTT.

V gene TRBV5-1 combines with J gene TRBJ1-2; possible D gene TRBD1, 5 bases. The germline V gene has CDR1 SGHRS and CDR2 YFSETQ. The CDR3 length is 14 residues. V lost 0 bases, J lost 4 bases, and 10 bases lay in between. The CDR3 is CASSLDDSSYGYTF. The CDR3 coding sequence is TGCGCCAGCAGCTTGGACGACAGTTCCTATGGCTACACCTTC.

This clone is medium-sized in the sample. The V and J genes are TRBV11-3 and TRBJ2-7, with 8 bases that match TRBD2. Losses at the gene ends were 4 bases for V and 2 bases for J; bases not matched to a gene: 4. Germline CDR1 and CDR2: SGHNT and YENEEA. The CDR3 has 14 amino acids. The DNA of the CDR3 is TGTGCCAGCAGCTCCATAGCGGGGACCTACGAGCAGTACTTC. Protein: CASSSIAGTYEQYF.

The V call is TRBV4-1, the J call TRBJ1-2, with D tentatively TRBD1 (5 bases). Germline CDR1 is MGHRA and CDR2 is YSYEKL. The CDR3 is 14 residues long. Trimming pared 0 bases from V and 14 bases from J, leaving 19 bases between. DNA of the CDR3: TGCGCCAGCAGCCAAGAGGTCGTAGGGGATCGGGATACCTTC. Its protein product is CASSQEVVGDRDTF.

V usage is TRBV27 and J usage is TRBJ2-3, with D uncertain. The CDR3 sequence is 16 residues long. V lost 3 bases and J lost 1, with 14 bases in between. Germline CDR1 reads MNHEY; CDR2 reads SMNVEV (reference sequence). The CDR3 bases are TGTGCCAGCAGTTTCTGGCTGGGTATAGGCACAGATACGCAGTATTTT. Its translation is CASSFWLGIGTDTQYF.

The chain has TRBV28 and TRBJ2-7; maybe TRBD2 (5 bases). The ends were cut back, 4 bases at V and 2 bases at J, with 15 bases in the middle. Germline assignment: CDR1 MDHEN and CDR2 SYDVKM. CDR3 length equals 15 residues. The CDR3 loop reads CASSSTRDLTYEQYF. The CDR3 bases are TGTGCCAGCAGTTCCACCCGGGATTTAACCTACGAGCAGTACTTC. Filled out from reference TRBV28 and TRBJ2-7, the complete variable domain reads DVKVTQSSRYLVKRTGEKVFLECVQDMDHENMFWYRQDPGLGLRLIYFSYDVKMKEKGDIPEGYSVSREKKERFSLILESASTNQTSMYLCASSSTRDLTYEQYFGPGTRLTVT.

The chain has TRBV11-3 and TRBJ2-3; unclear D gene. This CDR3 spans 14 amino acids. The V end was cut by 0 bases, the J end by 8 bases, with 12 bases between. Germline values: CDR1 SGHNT, CDR2 YENEEA. In nucleotides, the CDR3 is TGTGCCAGCAGCTTAGAGGGTGTTGGATTTACGCAGTATTTT. Encoded protein: CASSLEGVGFTQYF.

In DNA form, the CDR3 reads TGTGCCACCAGCCCGGACAGGGCGCGAGGGGGCTACACCTTC. Translating gives CATSPDRARGGYTF. This chain joins TRBV15 and TRBJ1-2; the match to TRBD1 covers 8 bases. The CDR3 covers 14 residues. V was pared by 5 bases and J by 8 bases, with 10 bases of the junction left unmatched. Germline assignment: CDR1 LNHNV and CDR2 YYDKDF (reference sequence).

V gene TRBV5-1 combines with J gene TRBJ2-7; 9 bases are shared with TRBD1. V was pared by 4 bases and J by 4 bases, with 12 bases of the junction left unmatched. The CDR3 totals 16 residues. CDR1 is SGHRS, CDR2 YFSETQ, per germline. The CDR3, as DNA: TGCGCCAGCAGCGAGGCCCCCACAGGGGGCTTATACGAGCAGTACTTC. Protein sequence: CASSEAPTGGLYEQYF.

V is TRBV7-2 and J is TRBJ2-5; 8 bases agree with TRBD2. Germline V gene lookup returns CDR1 SGHTA and CDR2 FQGNSA. Unmatched junction bases numbered 9, after V lost 5 bases and J lost 7 bases. This CDR3 has 14 amino acids. The CDR3 nucleotides are TGTGCCAGCAGCCCCCGACTAGCGTCACCGACCCAGTACTTC. This translates into CASSPRLASPTQYF.

This sequence joins TRBV28 and TRBJ1-1; TRBD1 agrees at 7 bases. This CDR3 has 14 amino acids. Trimming at V came to 6 bases and at J to 2 bases, leaving 6 bases not matched to a gene. CDR1 and CDR2 (germline): MDHEN, SYDVKM. As DNA, the CDR3 is TGTGCCAGCAGGGCCCGGGACAGAAACACTGAAGCTTTCTTT. Translating gives CASRARDRNTEAFF. Supplemented by reference TRBV28 and TRBJ1-1, the full variable domain reads DVKVTQSSRYLVKRTGEKVFLECVQDMDHENMFWYRQDPGLGLRLIYFSYDVKMKEKGDIPEGYSVSREKKERFSLILESASTNQTSMYLCASRARDRNTEAFFGQGTRLTVV.

This clone came up once. The V call is TRBV30, the J call TRBJ2-5, with D hard to call. Germline V gene lookup returns CDR1 GTSNPN and CDR2 SVGIG (reference sequence). Between the trimmed V and J ends, which lost 2 bases and 5 bases, there was a span of 12 bases. This CDR3 comprises 13 residues. DNA of the CDR3: TGTGCCTGGAGTTTATCTCGTTTGGAGACCCAGTACTTC. As protein: CAWSLSRLETQYF.

This clone was observed a few times. The gene calls are TRBV4-2 and TRBJ1-2, with TRBD1 matching 8 bases. Germline lookup yields CDR1 LGHNA and CDR2 YNFKEQ. This CDR3 region has 15 residues. V was clipped by 0 bases and J by 4 bases; unmatched bases: 4. This CDR3 is CASSQDRGLLYGYTF. The CDR3 DNA follows: TGTGCCAGCAGCCAAGACAGGGGGCTCCTCTATGGCTACACCTTC.

The chain employs TRBV11-2 and TRBJ2-7, with TRBD2 matching 8 bases. Germline V gives CDR1 SGHAT, CDR2 FQNNGV. CDR3 length: 14 residues. Germline trimming cut 8 bases from V and 6 bases from J; bases unmatched to any gene: 12. In DNA, the CDR3 is TGTGCCAGCCACACTAGCGGCATCAGCCGCGAGCAGTACTTC. Residues: CASHTSGISREQYF.